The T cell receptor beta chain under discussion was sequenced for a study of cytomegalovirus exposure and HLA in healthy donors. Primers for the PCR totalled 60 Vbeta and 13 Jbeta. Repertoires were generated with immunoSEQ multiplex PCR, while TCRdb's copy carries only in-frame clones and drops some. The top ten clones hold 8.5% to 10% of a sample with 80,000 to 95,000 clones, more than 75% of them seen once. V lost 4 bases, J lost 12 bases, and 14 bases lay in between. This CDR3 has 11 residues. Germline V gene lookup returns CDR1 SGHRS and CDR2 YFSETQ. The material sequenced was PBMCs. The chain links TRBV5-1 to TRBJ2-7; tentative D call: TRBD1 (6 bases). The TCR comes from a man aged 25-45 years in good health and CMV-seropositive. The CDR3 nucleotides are TGCGCCAGCAGCGGACCGGGACAACGGTACTTC. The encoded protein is CASSGPGQRYF.